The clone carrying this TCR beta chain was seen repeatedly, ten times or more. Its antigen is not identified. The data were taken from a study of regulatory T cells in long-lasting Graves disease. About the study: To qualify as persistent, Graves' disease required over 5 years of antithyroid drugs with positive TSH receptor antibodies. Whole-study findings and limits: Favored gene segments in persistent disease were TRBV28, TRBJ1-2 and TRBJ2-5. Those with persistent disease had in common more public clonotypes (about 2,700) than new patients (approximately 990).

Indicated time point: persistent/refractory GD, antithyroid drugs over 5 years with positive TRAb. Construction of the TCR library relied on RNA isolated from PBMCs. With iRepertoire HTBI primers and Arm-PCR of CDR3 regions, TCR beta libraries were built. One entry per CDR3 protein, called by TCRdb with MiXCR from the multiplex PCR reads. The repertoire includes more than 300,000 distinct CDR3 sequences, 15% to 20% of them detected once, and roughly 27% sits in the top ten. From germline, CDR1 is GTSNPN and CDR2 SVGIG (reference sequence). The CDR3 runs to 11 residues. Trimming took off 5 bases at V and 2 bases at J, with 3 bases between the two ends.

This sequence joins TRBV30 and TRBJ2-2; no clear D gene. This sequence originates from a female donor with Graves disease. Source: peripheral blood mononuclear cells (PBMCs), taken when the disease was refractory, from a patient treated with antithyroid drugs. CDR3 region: CAWGNTGELFF. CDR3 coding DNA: TGTGCCTGGGGAAACACCGGGGAGCTGTTTTTT.